The next 20 T cell receptor beta chains were all read from a single sample in a study of OX40 agonist ivuxolimab in advanced cancers. Assay used: immunoSEQ multiplex PCR; TCRdb lists only in-frame clones, some missing. Among about 12,000 clones, about 68% were seen once, and the ten largest hold 26%. The sample was CD4+ or CD8+ T cells sorted from blood, taken in a trial of the OX40 agonist ivuxolimab. The source is an adult with an advanced solid tumor such as melanoma, head and neck, liver or kidney cancer.

DNA for the CDR3: TGCGCCAGCAGACACCAGAGCTCTGGGGCCAACGTCCTGACTTTC. This encodes CASRHQSSGANVLTF. The chain is built from TRBV5-1 and TRBJ2-6; D remains unclear. Deletions cut 5 bases from V and 0 bases from J, with 9 bases between. The CDR3 spans 15 residues. In germline, CDR1 is SGHRS, CDR2 YFSETQ.

This clone is large in the sample. The V gene is TRBV6-1, the J gene TRBJ1-2, with D possibly matching TRBD1 (6 bases). This CDR3 contains 16 residues. Trimming took off 1 base at V and 2 bases at J, with 14 bases between the two ends. Per the germline V gene, CDR1 is MNHNS and CDR2 is SASEGT. The CDR3 DNA follows: TGTGCCAGCAGTGAAGAGGGACATATGCTAAACTATGGCTACACCTTC. Residues: CASSEEGHMLNYGYTF.

The V gene is TRBV9, the J gene TRBJ2-5; TRBD2 agrees at 7 bases. This CDR3 region has 15 residues. With V trimmed by 4 bases and J by 1 base, 7 bases remained unmatched. Germline V gene lookup returns CDR1 SGDLS and CDR2 YYNGEE. DNA for the CDR3: TGTGCCAGCAGCCAGAGCGGGACTGGCCAAGAGACCCAGTACTTC. This sequence encodes CASSQSGTGQETQYF.

V gene TRBV4-1 combines with J gene TRBJ2-5; 10 bases align to TRBD2. The tail of the sequence fits TRBJ2-7 better, so the J call may be wrong. The CDR3 extends over 16 amino acids. The germline CDR1 and CDR2 sequences are MGHRA and YSYEKL. CDR3 coding DNA: TGCGCCAGCAGCGAAACTTTAGCGGGGGGCTCTTACGAGCAGTACTTC. It specifies CASSETLAGGSYEQYF.

The chain uses TRBV6-1 and TRBJ2-3; the D gene is possibly TRBD1 (6 bases). Trimming pared 1 base from V and 1 base from J, leaving 15 bases between. Germline CDR1 MNHNS, CDR2 SASEGT. The CDR3 sequence is 17 residues long. CDR3 loop: CASSEEGVSDGTDTQYF. Here the CDR3 DNA reads TGTGCCAGCAGTGAAGAGGGGGTGTCAGACGGCACAGATACGCAGTATTTT.

J is TRBJ2-7 and V is TRBV9, with a weak D call TRBD2 (5 bases). This CDR3 region has 13 residues. The germline CDR1 and CDR2 sequences are SGDLS and YYNGEE. Trimming shortened V by 3 bases and J by 7 bases, and 14 bases separated the two germline ends. The CDR3 DNA reads TGTGCCAGCAGCGCAGGAGGTTGGGGAGAGCAGTACTTC. It specifies CASSAGGWGEQYF.

The chain employs TRBV4-3 and TRBJ1-1; 10 bases map to TRBD1. The length of the CDR3 is 17 residues. Germline loops: CDR1 LGHNA, CDR2 YSLEER. With V trimmed by 0 bases and J by 4 bases, 8 bases remained unmatched. The CDR3: CASSQDRWTGGITEAFF. In DNA form, the CDR3 reads TGCGCCAGCAGCCAAGATCGGTGGACAGGGGGAATCACTGAAGCTTTCTTT.

This rearrangement joins TRBV14 to TRBJ2-7; 9 bases are a match to TRBD1. This CDR3 is built from 15 residues. Looked up from germline, CDR1 is SGHDN and CDR2 is FVKESK. V gave up 6 bases and J gave up 4 bases; unmatched junction bases: 10. CDR3 in amino acids: CASSRTGTGTYEQYF. CDR3 sequence (DNA): TGTGCCAGCAGTCGGACCGGGACAGGGACTTACGAGCAGTACTTC.

This rearrangement joins TRBV29-1 to TRBJ2-1; D tentatively reads TRBD1 or TRBD2 (5 bases each). V was pared by 5 bases and J by 8 bases, with 13 bases between. The CDR3 covers 12 residues. Germline CDR1 and CDR2: SQVTM and ANQGSEA. The CDR3 reads CSVWDLDYEQFF. As DNA, the CDR3 is TGCAGCGTTTGGGACCTAGATTATGAGCAGTTCTTC.

A word on this clone: The sample holds other DNA sequences that translate to the same CDR3. This sequence joins TRBV27 and TRBJ1-1; D is possibly TRBD1 (5 bases). V lost 5 bases and J 5 bases, leaving 12 bases between the germline ends. The CDR3 is 13 amino acids. The germline V gene has CDR1 MNHEY and CDR2 SMNVEV (reference sequence). This CDR3 reads CASSPRRGTEAFF. The DNA of the CDR3 is TGTGCCAGCAGTCCCCGCCGGGGGACTGAAGCTTTCTTT.

The rearrangement uses TRBV4-3 and TRBJ1-6; a possible D gene is TRBD1 (5 bases). Between the trimmed V and J ends, which lost 1 base and 10 bases, there was a span of 17 bases. The CDR3 totals 16 residues. Germline loops: CDR1 LGHNA, CDR2 YSLEER. CDR3 protein: CASSQGVAGSRSPLHF. The CDR3, as DNA: TGCGCCAGCAGCCAAGGGGTGGCAGGGAGTAGATCACCCCTCCACTTT.

This clone has only a few counts. The rearrangement links TRBV7-8 to TRBJ1-2; D not certain. The length of the CDR3 is 16 residues. Germline CDR1 and CDR2: SGHVS and FQNEAQ. Trimming pared 5 bases from V and 9 bases from J, leaving 25 bases between. The CDR3 here is CASSTDGIVGLGSYTF. CDR3 bases: TGTGCCAGCAGCACAGATGGGATCGTGGGCCTTGGGAGCTACACCTTC.

This clone was detected only a few times. CDR3 bases: TGTGCCAGCAGTTACTCGGTAGGGGGCAATGAGCAGTTCTTC. Translated, it gives CASSYSVGGNEQFF. V and J are TRBV6-5 and TRBJ2-1; D is perhaps TRBD1 (6 bases). The CDR3 runs to 14 residues. Per the germline V gene, CDR1 is MNHEY and CDR2 is SVGAGI. V was cut by 0 bases and J by 6 bases, with 9 bases left in between.

The CDR3 loop reads CASSLSADGLYNEQFF. CDR3 bases: TGTGCCAGCAGCCTTTCTGCTGACGGGCTATACAATGAGCAGTTCTTC. The chain has TRBV7-8 and TRBJ2-1; D is unresolved. CDR1 is SGHVS and CDR2 is FQNEAQ in the germline V gene. V lost 5 bases and J lost 4, with 18 bases in between. There are 16 residues in the CDR3.

This clone showed up just a few times. This chain's CDR3 is CASSDLRYEQYF. DNA for the CDR3: TGTGCCAGCAGTGATTTGCGTTACGAGCAGTACTTC. The chain joins TRBV2 to TRBJ2-7, with D uncertain. The CDR3 contains 12 residues. CDR1 SNHLY and CDR2 FYNNEI come from the germline V gene. V lost 3 bases and J lost 4, with 7 bases in between.

The CDR3 bases are TGTGCCAGCAGTTTGAGAGGGCTCGAGCAGTACTTC. This codes for CASSLRGLEQYF. The chain combines TRBV28 with TRBJ2-7; D perhaps matches TRBD2 (5 bases). This CDR3 contains 12 residues. The germline V gene has CDR1 MDHEN and CDR2 SYDVKM. V dropped 3 bases and J dropped 6 bases, with 9 bases sitting between them.

J is TRBJ2-7 and V is TRBV7-9, with D unclear. The CDR3 covers 15 residues. CDR1 is SEHNR and CDR2 is FQNEAQ in the germline V gene (reference sequence). V lost 5 bases and J lost 0, with 14 bases in between. The CDR3 DNA follows: TGTGCCAGCAGCCCCCCAACCACCGACTCCTACGAGCAGTACTTC. This gives the protein CASSPPTTDSYEQYF.

The rearrangement links TRBV9 to TRBJ1-2; D is unclear. The CDR3 loop spans 13 amino acids. The germline CDR1 and CDR2 sequences are SGDLS and YYNGEE. Between the trimmed V and J ends, which lost 2 bases and 1 base, there was a span of 6 bases. The CDR3 is CASSVKINYGYTF. Written as DNA, the CDR3 is TGTGCCAGCAGCGTGAAGATTAACTATGGCTACACCTTC.

This clone was recorded a few times. J is TRBJ1-3 and V is TRBV9, with a possible D match to TRBD1 (5 bases). Germline V gene data show CDR1 as SGDLS and CDR2 as YYNGEE. The CDR3 consists of 17 residues. Trimming shortened V by 0 bases and J by 0 bases, and 13 bases separated the two germline ends. CDR3 DNA sequence: TGTGCCAGCAGCGTAGTTGGGACGTTCGACTCTGGAAACACCATATATTTT. Amino acids: CASSVVGTFDSGNTIYF. Using reference TRBV9 and TRBJ1-3 for the parts outside the CDR3, the full variable domain is DSGVTQTPKHLITATGQRVTLRCSPRSGDLSVYWYQQSLDQGLQFLIQYYNGEERAKGNILERFSAQQFPDLHSELNLSSLELGDSALYFCASSVVGTFDSGNTIYFGEGSWLTVV.

This chain connects TRBV9 to TRBJ1-3, with D unclear. Looked up from germline, CDR1 is SGDLS and CDR2 is YYNGEE. V was trimmed by 0 bases and J by 0 bases, leaving 10 bases between them. This CDR3 is built from 16 residues. The CDR3 here is CASSVVERLSGNTIYF. CDR3 DNA: TGTGCCAGCAGCGTAGTGGAGAGACTCTCTGGAAACACCATATATTTT.